This record looks at one TCR beta chain sequence and its context. The antigen it binds to is not known. No base-level quality is on record; no much larger clone is a single base apart. The sample's time point label, in plain terms: about 28 days (+/-7) after the second vaccine dose. AZD1222 recipients given second doses at about 4 weeks or at about 12 weeks were pooled, since spike-specific TCR depth and breadth were not found to differ between the two schedules. Vaccinee samples came from UK trials COV001 and COV002, including a single-blind randomized controlled phase 2/3 trial of AZD1222 (ChAdOx1 nCoV-19) in healthy adults. For TCRbeta chain sequencing, PBMC samples from trial participants were taken at day 0 and at day 28 after the second dose. The data are from a study of T cell responses to AZD1222 COVID-19 vaccine (dated by TCRdb to 2020 to 2022). About the full investigation: TCR sequencing covered some 240 trial participants: 200 to 210 given two doses of AZD1222 and around 25 given two doses of MenACWY control vaccine. Enrollment into the trials was organized by age into subgroups of 18-55, 56-69 and 70-plus years, and those subgroups contained roughly 140, 27 and 60 TCR-sequenced participants, respectively. What the research found in general, with its limitations: Participants were mostly white British and included more females than males, and it was suggested by the authors that clonal diversity may have been underestimated. Epitopes outside the regions mutated in the B.1.351 and B.1.1.7 variants were reportedly recognized by nearly half of the unique spike-specific TCRs. After two AZD1222 doses, spike-specific TCR breadth and depth were significantly higher than at day 0 and than in MenACWY recipients. No day 14 peak-response samples were available, so repertoires were characterized only after the peak T cell response. Only six or seven AZD1222 recipients were SARS-CoV-2 seropositive at baseline, limiting conclusions about previously exposed vaccinees. CD4 TCRs associated with the vaccine covered the entire spike protein, and the dominant responses were in regions 160-218 and 743-854. In the small 56-69-year group, the increase in depth fell short of significance, most likely because of low power.

The CDR3 regions of human TCRbeta chains were analyzed by immunosequencing. Turning to the authors' computational methods: Repertoire TCRs were matched against a reference library of SARS-CoV-2-specific TCRs generated with the MIRA antigen-specificity platform. Breadth meant the fraction of unique TCRs that were SARS-CoV-2-associated, whereas depth meant the fraction of total T cells that were SARS-CoV-2-associated. Using the MIRA data, each spike-specific TCR was mapped to the spike region that the TCR reacts to and placed in a CD4 or CD8 class. Log10-transformed breadth and depth values were compared by one-way ANOVA with Sidak's multiple comparisons tests. The immuneACCESS repertoire file appears here via TCRdb, limited to in-frame rearrangements. These files lack a portion of the clones; in checked studies, under half of the deficit traces to unresolved V genes, and the cause of the others is not known. The D gene and trimming were derived from the DNA, and the V and J assignments and clone size from that table. For this sample there are over 150,000 clones; roughly 90% appear just once. The ten largest make up over 4% of the sample.

Trimming removed 3 bases from V and 6 bases from J, leaving 6 bases between the germline ends. The CDR3, cysteine through phenylalanine, is 11 amino acids long. Only the CDR3 DNA is retained, 33 bases long and in frame from the first base. The sample here was peripheral blood, taken 28 days after the second AZD1222 dose. Recombination joined TRBV12-3 or TRBV12-4 with TRBJ2-7; the D gene remains uncertain. The TCR originated in an adult who received the AZD1222 COVID-19 vaccine. The bases are TGTGCCAGCAGTTTTAACCGCGAGCAGTACTTC. Its protein reads: CASSFNREQYF.